This T cell receptor (beta chain) originates from a study of cytomegalovirus exposure and HLA in healthy donors. The donors were part of the validation cohort, which consisted of roughly 120 subjects and was separate from the first cohort of several hundred subjects. Study-wide points: Most TCR sequences showed up rarely, but some public TCRs showed up in many donors. The TCR clusters that emerged in the first cohort tended, a later analysis found, to co-occur in the approximately 130 validation repertoires. A few CMV-associated chains proved CMV antigen-specific in vitro.

About this clone: Its specificity is not known.

Clones were read by immunoSEQ multiplex PCR, and TCRdb kept only the in-frame ones, dropping some. The sample contains 200,000 to 300,000 clones, just under 90% of which appear only once. V trimming: 0 bases; J trimming: 4 bases; junction bases outside the gene matches: 1. The CDR3 consists of 14 residues. CDR1 is SGHRS and CDR2 is YFSETQ in the germline V gene. The gene calls are TRBV5-1 and TRBJ1-3, with 7 bases identical to TRBD1. The receptor comes from a man between 18 and 29 years old in good health and CMV-seronegative. The source material was PBMCs. CDR3 bases: TGCGCCAGCAGCTTGGGACAGGGAGGAAACACCATATATTTT. Translation gives CASSLGQGGNTIYF.